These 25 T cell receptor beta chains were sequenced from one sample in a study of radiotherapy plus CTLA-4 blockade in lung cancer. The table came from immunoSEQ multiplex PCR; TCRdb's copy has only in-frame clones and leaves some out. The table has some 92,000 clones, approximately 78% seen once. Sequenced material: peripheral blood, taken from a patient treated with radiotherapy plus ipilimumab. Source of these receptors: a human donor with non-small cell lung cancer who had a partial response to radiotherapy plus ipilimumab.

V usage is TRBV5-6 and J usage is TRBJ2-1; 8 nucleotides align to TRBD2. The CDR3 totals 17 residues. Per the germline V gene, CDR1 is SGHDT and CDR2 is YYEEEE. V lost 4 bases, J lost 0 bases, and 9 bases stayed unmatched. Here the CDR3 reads CASSDYVLAGSYNEQFF. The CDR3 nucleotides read TGTGCCAGCAGCGACTACGTTCTAGCGGGCTCCTACAATGAGCAGTTCTTC.

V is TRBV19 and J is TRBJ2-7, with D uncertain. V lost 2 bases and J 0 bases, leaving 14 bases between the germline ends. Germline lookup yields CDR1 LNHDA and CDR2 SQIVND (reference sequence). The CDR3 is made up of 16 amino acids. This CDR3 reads CASSISPTKNSYEQYF. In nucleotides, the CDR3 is TGTGCCAGTAGTATAAGCCCCACTAAAAACTCCTACGAGCAGTACTTC. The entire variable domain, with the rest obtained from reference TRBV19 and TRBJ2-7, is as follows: DGGITQSPKYLFRKEGQNVTLSCEQNLNHDAMYWYRQDPGQGLRLIYYSQIVNDFQKGDIAEGYSVSREKKESFPLTVTSAQKNPTAFYLCASSISPTKNSYEQYFGPGTRLTVT.

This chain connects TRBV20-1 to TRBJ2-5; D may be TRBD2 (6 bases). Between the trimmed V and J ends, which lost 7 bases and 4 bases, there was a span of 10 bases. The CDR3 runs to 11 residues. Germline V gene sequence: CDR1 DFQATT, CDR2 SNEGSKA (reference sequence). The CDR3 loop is CSVDGGETQYF. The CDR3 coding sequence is TGCAGTGTAGACGGGGGAGAGACCCAGTACTTC.

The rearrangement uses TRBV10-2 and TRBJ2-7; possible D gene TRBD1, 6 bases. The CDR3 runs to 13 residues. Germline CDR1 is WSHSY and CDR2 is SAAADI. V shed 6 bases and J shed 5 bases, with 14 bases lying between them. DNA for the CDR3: TGCGCCAGCAGGGATCAGGGGATTGACGAGCAGTACTTC. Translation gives CASRDQGIDEQYF.

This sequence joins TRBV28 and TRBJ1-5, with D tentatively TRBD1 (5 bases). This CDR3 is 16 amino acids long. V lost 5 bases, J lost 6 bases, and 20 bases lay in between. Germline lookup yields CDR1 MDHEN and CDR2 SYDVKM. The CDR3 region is CASSLGREGTPQPQHF. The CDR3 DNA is TGTGCCAGCAGTCTTGGACGGGAGGGGACCCCTCAGCCCCAGCATTTT.

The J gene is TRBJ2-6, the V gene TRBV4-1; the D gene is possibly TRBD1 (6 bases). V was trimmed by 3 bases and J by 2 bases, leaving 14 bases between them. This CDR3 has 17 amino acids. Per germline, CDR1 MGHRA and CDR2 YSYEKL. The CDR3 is CASSQGRGHPGANVLTF. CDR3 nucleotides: TGCGCCAGCAGCCAGGGCAGGGGCCACCCTGGGGCCAACGTCCTGACTTTC.

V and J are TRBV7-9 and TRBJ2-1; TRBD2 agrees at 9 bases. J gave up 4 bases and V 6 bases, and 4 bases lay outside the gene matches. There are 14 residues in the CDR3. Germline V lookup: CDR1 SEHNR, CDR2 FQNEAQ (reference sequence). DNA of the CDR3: TGTGCCAGCAGTCGGACTAGCGATTACAATGAGCAGTTCTTC. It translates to CASSRTSDYNEQFF.

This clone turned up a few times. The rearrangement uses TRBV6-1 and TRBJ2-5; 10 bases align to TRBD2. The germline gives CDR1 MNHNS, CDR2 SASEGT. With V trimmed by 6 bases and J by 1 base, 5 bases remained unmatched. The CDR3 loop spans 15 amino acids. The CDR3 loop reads CASRRTSGAQETQYF. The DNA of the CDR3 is TGTGCCAGCAGGCGGACTAGCGGAGCCCAAGAGACCCAGTACTTC.

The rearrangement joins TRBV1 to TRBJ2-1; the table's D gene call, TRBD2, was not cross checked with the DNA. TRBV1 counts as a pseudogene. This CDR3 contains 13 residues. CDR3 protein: CTSSETRGNEQFF. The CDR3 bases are TGCACCAGCAGCGAAACCCGGGGGAATGAGCAGTTCTTC.

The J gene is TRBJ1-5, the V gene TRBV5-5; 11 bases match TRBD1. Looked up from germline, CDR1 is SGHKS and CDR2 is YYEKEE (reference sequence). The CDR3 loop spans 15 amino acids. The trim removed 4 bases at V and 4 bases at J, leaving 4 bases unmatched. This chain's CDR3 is CASSPGTGGNQPQHF. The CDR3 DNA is TGTGCCAGCAGCCCCGGGACAGGGGGGAATCAGCCCCAGCATTTT.

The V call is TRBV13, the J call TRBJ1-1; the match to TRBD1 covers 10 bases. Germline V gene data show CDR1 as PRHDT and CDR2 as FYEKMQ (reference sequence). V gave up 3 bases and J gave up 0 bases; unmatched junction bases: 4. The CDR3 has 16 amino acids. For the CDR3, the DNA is TGTGCCAGCAGCTTCTCGACAGGGGGCTTGAACACTGAAGCTTTCTTT. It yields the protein CASSFSTGGLNTEAFF.

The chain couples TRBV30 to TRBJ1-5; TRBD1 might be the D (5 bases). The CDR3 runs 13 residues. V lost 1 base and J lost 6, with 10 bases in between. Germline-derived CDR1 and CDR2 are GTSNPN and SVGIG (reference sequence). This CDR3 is CAWSERDGQPQHF. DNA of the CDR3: TGTGCCTGGAGTGAGCGGGACGGTCAGCCCCAGCATTTT.

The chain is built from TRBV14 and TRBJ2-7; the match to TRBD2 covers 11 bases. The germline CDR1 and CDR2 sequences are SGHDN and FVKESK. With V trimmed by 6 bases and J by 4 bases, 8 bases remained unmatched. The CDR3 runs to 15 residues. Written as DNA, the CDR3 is TGTGCCAGCAGGCCTCTCGGGACTAGCGGATACGAGCAGTACTTC. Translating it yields CASRPLGTSGYEQYF.

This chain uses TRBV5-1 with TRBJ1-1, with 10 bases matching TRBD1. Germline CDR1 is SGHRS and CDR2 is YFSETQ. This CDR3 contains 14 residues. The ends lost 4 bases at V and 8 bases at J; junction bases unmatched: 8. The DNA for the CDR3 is TGCGCCAGCAGCCTTGGGGACAGGGGACCCGAAGCTTTCTTT. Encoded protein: CASSLGDRGPEAFF.

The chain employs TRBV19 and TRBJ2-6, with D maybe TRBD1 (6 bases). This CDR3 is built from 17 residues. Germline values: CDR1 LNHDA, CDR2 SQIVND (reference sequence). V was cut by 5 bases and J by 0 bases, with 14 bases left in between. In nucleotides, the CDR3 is TGTGCCAGTAGTCCGGGACAATCAGGCTCTGGGGCCAACGTCCTGACTTTC. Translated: CASSPGQSGSGANVLTF.

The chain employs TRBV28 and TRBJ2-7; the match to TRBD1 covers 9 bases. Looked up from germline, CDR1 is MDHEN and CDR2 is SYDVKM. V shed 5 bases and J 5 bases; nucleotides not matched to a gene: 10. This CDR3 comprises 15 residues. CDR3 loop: CASSPRGTGSDEQYF. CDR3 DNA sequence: TGTGCCAGCAGTCCGCGGGGGACAGGGAGCGACGAGCAGTACTTC.

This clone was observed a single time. The CDR3 region has the DNA TGTGCCAGCAGTCCGCCTCCGGGACAGGGATCCCACGAGCAGTACTTC. Residues: CASSPPPGQGSHEQYF. The rearrangement uses TRBV28 and TRBJ2-7; 9 nucleotides agree with TRBD1. Germline V gene sequence: CDR1 MDHEN, CDR2 SYDVKM. The ends lost 5 bases at V and 5 bases at J; junction bases unmatched: 13. CDR3 length: 16 amino acids.

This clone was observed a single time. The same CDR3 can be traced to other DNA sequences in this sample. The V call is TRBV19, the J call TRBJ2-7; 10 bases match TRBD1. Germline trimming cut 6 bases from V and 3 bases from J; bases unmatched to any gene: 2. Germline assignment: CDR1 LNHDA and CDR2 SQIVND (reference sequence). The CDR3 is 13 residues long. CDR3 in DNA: TGTGCCAGTAGCCGGGACAGGGGCTACGAGCAGTACTTC. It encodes CASSRDRGYEQYF.

The CDR3 DNA reads as TGCGCCAGCAGCGTTGAGAGACTCAACAATGAGCAGTTCTTC. Encoded protein: CASSVERLNNEQFF. The V and J genes are TRBV10-1 and TRBJ2-1; the D is unclear. The CDR3 extends over 14 amino acids. V dropped 6 bases and J dropped 5 bases, with 14 bases sitting between them. Germline CDR1 reads WNHNN; CDR2 reads SYGVQD (reference sequence).

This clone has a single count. The CDR3 DNA is TGTGCCAGTAGCCTTCAGGCGATGAACACTGAAGCTTTCTTT. Translating it yields CASSLQAMNTEAFF. This chain connects TRBV19 to TRBJ1-1; no clear D gene. V dropped 6 bases and J dropped 0 bases, with 11 bases sitting between them. Germline V gene sequence: CDR1 LNHDA, CDR2 SQIVND (reference sequence). The CDR3 sequence is 14 residues long.

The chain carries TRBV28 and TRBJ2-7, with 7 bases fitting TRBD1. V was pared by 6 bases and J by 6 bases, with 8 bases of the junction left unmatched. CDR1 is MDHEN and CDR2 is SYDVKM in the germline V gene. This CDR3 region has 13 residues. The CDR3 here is CASRETGLSEQYF. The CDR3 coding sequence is TGTGCCAGCAGGGAGACAGGGCTAAGCGAGCAGTACTTC.

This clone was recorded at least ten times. In DNA form, the CDR3 reads TGTGCCATAATAACGGGAGATGAAGCTTTCTTT. Amino acids: CAIITGDEAFF. This sequence joins TRBV28 and TRBJ1-1; D uncertain. Germline-derived CDR1 and CDR2 are MDHEN and SYDVKM. The germline V and J ends were trimmed by 10 bases and 7 bases, with 13 bases remaining between them. The length of the CDR3 is 11 residues.

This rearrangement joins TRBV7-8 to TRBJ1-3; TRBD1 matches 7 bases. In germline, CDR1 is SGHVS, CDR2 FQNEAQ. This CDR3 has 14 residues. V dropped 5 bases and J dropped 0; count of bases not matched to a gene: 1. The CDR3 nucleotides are TGTGCCAGCAGCCCAGGGGGCTCTGGAAACACCATATATTTT. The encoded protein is CASSPGGSGNTIYF.

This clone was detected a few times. CDR3 nucleotide sequence: TGCGCCAGCAGACAGGGACAGGAGGCGGCTGAAGCTTTCTTT. Amino acids: CASRQGQEAAEAFF. V gene TRBV5-1 combines with J gene TRBJ1-1; TRBD1 aligns across 8 bases. The CDR3 covers 14 residues. Germline loops: CDR1 SGHRS, CDR2 YFSETQ. V lost 5 bases and J lost 6; bases outside the gene matches: 9.

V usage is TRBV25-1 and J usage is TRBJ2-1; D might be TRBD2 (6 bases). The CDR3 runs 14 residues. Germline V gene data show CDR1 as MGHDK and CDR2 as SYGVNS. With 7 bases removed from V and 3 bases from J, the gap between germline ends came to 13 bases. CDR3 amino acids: CASTPGLGYNEQFF. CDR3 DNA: TGTGCCAGCACCCCGGGACTCGGCTACAATGAGCAGTTCTTC.